This T cell receptor (beta chain) was sequenced during a study of T cell responses to AZD1222 COVID-19 vaccine. General study results and limits: Clonal diversity was possibly underestimated, and the donors were mostly white British, with more females. Baseline seropositivity characterized only six AZD1222 recipients.

This CDR3 is built from 12 residues. Germline V CDR1 and CDR2: MDHEN, SYDVKM. Trimming took off 3 bases at V and 10 bases at J, with 12 bases between the two ends. The data were produced by immunoSEQ multiplex PCR, yet TCRdb's version contains in-frame clones alone and is incomplete. Among around 100,000 clones, 80% to 90% were seen once, and the ten largest hold more than 3.5%. For this clone: Its specificity is not known.

The material sequenced was peripheral blood, taken on day 0 of MenACWY control vaccination. The chain is built from TRBV28 and TRBJ1-1; possible D gene TRBD1, 5 bases. The clonotype was recovered from an adult in good health. CDR3 sequence reads: CASSLGQRGAFF. The CDR3 DNA follows: TGTGCCAGCAGTTTGGGTCAGAGGGGAGCTTTCTTT.